This is a list of T cell receptor beta chains from one sample in a study of blood T cell repertoires in COVID-19. The method was immunoSEQ multiplex PCR; TCRdb's version includes in-frame clones alone and lacks a portion of them. This sample has 150,000 to 200,000 clones, with 70% to 85% found just once. Sequencing was performed on PBMCs or T cells enriched from blood (not recorded which). These receptors all stem from a woman aged 45-65 years who had recovered from COVID-19. CDR3s include the opening cysteine and the closing phenylalanine or tryptophan. The D gene is left open where the match is weak. Where a row states a size, it is once, few, many or the class of an expanded clone; other rows omit it.

TRBJ1-2,.,TRBV29-1,.,TGCAGCGTTGTGTCGGGTTCCAGCTATGGCTACACCTTC,CSVVSGSSYGYTF
TRBJ2-5,.,TRBV3-1/TRBV3-2,.,TGTGCCAGCAGTGAATCTGGGCGCCGAGGGGGAGAGACCCAGTACTTC,CASSESGRRGGETQYF
TRBJ2-7,TRBD2,TRBV5-4,.,TGTGCCAGCAGCCGACTAGCGGCTGAGCAGTACTTC,CASSRLAAEQYF
TRBJ1-6,.,TRBV3-1/TRBV3-2,.,TGTGCCAGCAGCCAAAAAAGACAAGGGAGTAATTCACCCCTCCACTTT,CASSQKRQGSNSPLHF
TRBJ2-1,.,TRBV6-2/TRBV6-3,few,TGTGCCAGCAGTTTTTCCGGCTCCTACAATGAGCAGTTCTTC,CASSFSGSYNEQFF
TRBJ2-3,.,TRBV10-2,.,TGCGCCAGCAGTGGGAGCGGGTACACAGATACGCAGTATTTT,CASSGSGYTDTQYF
TRBJ1-1,TRBD1,TRBV19,.,TGTGCCAGTACCTTGGGACAGACGAAGAACACTGAAGCTTTCTTT,CASTLGQTKNTEAFF
TRBJ2-5,TRBD2,TRBV5-1,.,TGCGCCAGCAGCTTGGCCATAGCGGGAGAGACCCAGTACTTC,CASSLAIAGETQYF
TRBJ1-1,.,TRBV6-5,.,TGTGCCAGCAGAATGGAGGGAAGCACTGAAGCTTTCTTT,CASRMEGSTEAFF
TRBJ2-7,.,TRBV7-2,.,TGTGCCAGCAGCTTGGTGAGACAGAGCTCCTACGAGCAGTACTTC,CASSLVRQSSYEQYF
TRBJ1-1,TRBD1,TRBV7-2,.,TGTGCCAGCAGCACCCGACAGGGTTCGTACACTGAAGCTTTCTTT,CASSTRQGSYTEAFF
TRBJ2-3,.,TRBV7-2,.,TGTGCCAGCAGCCCCCGGGTGGGTAGCACAGATACGCAGTATTTT,CASSPRVGSTDTQYF
TRBJ2-5,TRBD2,TRBV6-2/TRBV6-3,.,TGTGCCAGCAGTCTCGGACTAGCGGGAGGGGAGACCCAGTACTTC,CASSLGLAGGETQYF
TRBJ1-6,.,TRBV6-5,few,TGTGCCAGCAGATCTACAGGGTATTCCACTTCCCTCCACTTT,CASRSTGYSTSLHF
TRBJ2-5,TRBD2,TRBV2,.,TGTGCCAGCACTGGCGGGAGGTCAAGTTTCCAAGAGACCCAGTACTTC,CASTGGRSSFQETQYF
TRBJ1-2,TRBD1,TRBV10-3,.,TGTGCCATCAGTGATGACAGGGGGCCTGGCTACACCTTC,CAISDDRGPGYTF
TRBJ1-4,.,TRBV5-6,.,TGTGCCAGCAGCTTGGGACTTGCAACTAATGAAAAACTGTTTTTT,CASSLGLATNEKLFF
TRBJ2-1,TRBD2,TRBV5-6,.,TGTGCCAGCAGCTTGGGCTTGGGGACTAGCGGATACAATGAGCAGTTCTTC,CASSLGLGTSGYNEQFF
TRBJ1-5,TRBD1,TRBV28,few,TGTGCCAGCAGTACCGAGGGACAGGGACGTCAGCCCCAGCATTTT,CASSTEGQGRQPQHF
TRBJ2-1,.,TRBV10-2,.,TGCGCCAGCAGCCGGGACTTGCGCGAGCAGTTCTTC,CASSRDLREQFF
TRBJ1-4,TRBD1,TRBV19,.,TGTGCCAGTAGTACCCGACAGGGCATCGGTGATAATGAAAAACTGTTTTTT,CASSTRQGIGDNEKLFF
TRBJ1-5,.,TRBV24-1,.,TGTGCCACCAGTGAAACAGATAGCAATCAGCCCCAGCATTTT,CATSETDSNQPQHF
TRBJ1-6,TRBD1,TRBV7-2,.,TGTGCCAGCAGCTTAAGGGGACAGAATTCACCCCTCCACTTT,CASSLRGQNSPLHF
TRBJ1-1,TRBD1,TRBV28,.,TGTGCCAGCTGGACAGGGGGGGGGACTGAAGCTTTCTTT,CASWTGGGTEAFF
TRBJ1-4,.,TRBV28,.,TGTGCCAGCACCACGTGGGAGGAAGGAGAAGAAAAACTGTTTTTT,CASTTWEEGEEKLFF
TRBJ2-1,TRBD2,TRBV19,.,TGTGCCAGTATGGTAGCGGGAGCGCGCTACAATGAGCAGTTCTTC,CASMVAGARYNEQFF
TRBJ2-6,.,TRBV2,.,TGTGCCAGCAGCGGGATCCCCTCTGGGGCCAACGTCCTGACTTTC,CASSGIPSGANVLTF
TRBJ2-2,TRBD2,TRBV24-1,.,TGTGCCACCAGTGAGCCGGGACTAGCGCGAGAGATCAACACCGGGGAGCTGTTTTTT,CATSEPGLAREINTGELFF
TRBJ2-2,.,TRBV6-1,.,TGTGCCAGCAGTGATTACAGGGCCGGGGAGCTGTTTTTT,CASSDYRAGELFF
TRBJ2-7,.,TRBV5-6,.,TGTGCCAGCAGCTCGACGGTAAGAGGCTCCTACGAGCAGTACTTC,CASSSTVRGSYEQYF
TRBJ2-2,.,TRBV11-3,.,TGTGCCAGCAGCTTAGACGGCGGGAACACCGGGGAGCTGTTTTTT,CASSLDGGNTGELFF
TRBJ2-1,.,TRBV27,.,TGTGCCAGCAGTCACCAGGACAGCCTCCCCTACAATGAGCAGTTCTTC,CASSHQDSLPYNEQFF
TRBJ1-6,.,TRBV30,few,TGTGCCTGGAGTGTAGCAGGGGCGAGCTCCTATAATTCACCCCTCCACTTT,CAWSVAGASSYNSPLHF
TRBJ2-1,.,TRBV7-9,.,TGTGCCAGCAGCTTAGCCCTAGCGCGAATGGATGAGCAGTTCTTC,CASSLALARMDEQFF
TRBJ1-2,TRBD1,TRBV4-3,few,TGCGCCAGCAGCCAAGGGACAGGAGGTGGCTACACCTTC,CASSQGTGGGYTF
TRBJ1-1,TRBD1,TRBV13,.,TGTGCCAGCGGGACAGGGAACTCTGAAGCTTTCTTT,CASGTGNSEAFF
TRBJ2-1,TRBD2,TRBV5-1,.,TGCGCCAGCAGCTTGGGAGGCGGGAGCTCCTACAATGAGCAGTTCTTC,CASSLGGGSSYNEQFF